Given below is one T cell receptor beta chain in context. As yet, its antigen is unknown. The data were taken from a study of T cell responses to AZD1222 COVID-19 vaccine. Study-level points and caveats: Baseline seropositivity characterized only a handful of AZD1222 recipients.

Method: immunoSEQ multiplex PCR; TCRdb's copy keeps in-frame clones and lacks some. This table has approximately 150,000 clones, about 91% appearing once. The germline V and J ends were trimmed by 0 bases and 7 bases, with 16 bases remaining between them. The CDR3 covers 16 residues. Germline-derived CDR1 and CDR2 are SGHRS and YFSETQ. V is TRBV5-1 and J is TRBJ2-2, with unresolved D. Sample: peripheral blood, taken on day 0 of AZD1222 vaccination. The origin of this receptor is an adult in good health. The CDR3 here is CASSLASGKRVGELFF. The CDR3 DNA reads as TGCGCCAGCAGCTTGGCAAGTGGGAAAAGGGTCGGGGAGCTGTTTTTT.